This TCR beta chain was sequenced during a study of shared clonotypes between healthy human individuals. Clones were read by immunoSEQ multiplex PCR, and TCRdb kept only the in-frame ones, dropping some. The table lists some 2 million clones, approximately 94% of them singletons. Worth noting for this clone: What it binds is not known. Other nucleotide sequences in the sample specify the same CDR3.

The naive CD8 population came from CD45RO-negative cells selected for CCR7, without terminally differentiated effector memory CD45RA+ cells. CDR1 and CDR2 from the germline V gene are MGHRA and YSYEKL. V lost 0 bases, J lost 4 bases, and 7 bases lay in between. The CDR3 totals 13 residues. Study observations and caveats: An effect of sequencing depth on clonotype sharing among donors was expected.

The chain employs TRBV4-1 and TRBJ2-7; D might be TRBD2 (6 bases). Sequences were obtained from naive CD8+ T cells sorted from blood. The sequence was obtained from a man aged 18 to 29 in good health. For the CDR3, the DNA is TGCGCCAGCAGCCAAGAACTAGCTTACGAGCAGTACTTC. It codes for CASSQELAYEQYF.